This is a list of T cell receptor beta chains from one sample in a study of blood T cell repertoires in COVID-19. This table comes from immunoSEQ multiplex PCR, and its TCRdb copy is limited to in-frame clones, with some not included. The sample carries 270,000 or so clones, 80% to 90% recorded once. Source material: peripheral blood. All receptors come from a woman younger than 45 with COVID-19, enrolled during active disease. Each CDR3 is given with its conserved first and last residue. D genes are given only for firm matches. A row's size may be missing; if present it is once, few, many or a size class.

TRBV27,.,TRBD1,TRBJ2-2,TGTGCCAGCACCCTACGGACAGGGGTCACCGGGGAGCTGTTTTTT,CASTLRTGVTGELFF
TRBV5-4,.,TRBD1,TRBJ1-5,TGTGCCAGCAGCCCAGACAGGGGGGAAAATCAGCCCCAGCATTTT,CASSPDRGENQPQHF
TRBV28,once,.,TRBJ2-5,TGTGCCAGCAGTTTATCTTTTCGGGGGACGGGGGAGACCCAGTACTTC,CASSLSFRGTGETQYF
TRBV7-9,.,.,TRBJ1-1,TGTGCCAGCACCCCCAGAGGCAGTGAAGCTTTCTTT,CASTPRGSEAFF
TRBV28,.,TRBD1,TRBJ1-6,TGTGCCAGCCGAGGACAGGGGGCTTTTTCACCCCTCCACTTT,CASRGQGAFSPLHF
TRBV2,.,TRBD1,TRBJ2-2,TGTGCCAGCAGCCGGGACAGGCGCGGCACCGGGGAGCTGTTTTTT,CASSRDRRGTGELFF
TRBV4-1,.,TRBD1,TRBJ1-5,TGCGCCAGCAGCCGGGACAGGGGGCTCAATCAGCCCCAGCATTTT,CASSRDRGLNQPQHF
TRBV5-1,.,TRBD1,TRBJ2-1,TGCGCCAGCAGCCTGGGACAGGGGACTACTGAGCAGTTCTTC,CASSLGQGTTEQFF
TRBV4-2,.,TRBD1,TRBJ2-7,TGTGCCAGCAGCAAATCAGGGACAGGGGCGGGCTACGAGCAGTACTTC,CASSKSGTGAGYEQYF
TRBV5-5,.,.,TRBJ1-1,TGTGCCAGCAGCTGGGACTCGGGGGGCACTGAAGCTTTCTTT,CASSWDSGGTEAFF
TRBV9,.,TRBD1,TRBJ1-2,TGTGCCAGCAGCGCTGGACAGGTCATAGCTGGCTACACCTTC,CASSAGQVIAGYTF
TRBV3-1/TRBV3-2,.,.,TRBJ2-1,TGTGCCAGCAGCGACAGGAACTACAATGAGCAGTTCTTC,CASSDRNYNEQFF
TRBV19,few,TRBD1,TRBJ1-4,TGTGCCAGTCGGGACAGGGGACGAGAAAAACTGTTTTTT,CASRDRGREKLFF
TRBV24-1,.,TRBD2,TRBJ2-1,TGTGCCACCAGTGATCCCTACGACACCCTAGCGGGGTATGGGTACAATGAGCAGTTCTTC,CATSDPYDTLAGYGYNEQFF
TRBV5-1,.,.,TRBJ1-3,TGCGCCAGCAGCTTGGAACAGCTAGGAAACACCATATATTTT,CASSLEQLGNTIYF
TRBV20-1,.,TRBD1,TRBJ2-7,TGCAGTGCTAGTCCGGGACAGTCAACCTACGAGCAGTACTTC,CSASPGQSTYEQYF
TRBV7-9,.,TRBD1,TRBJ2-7,TGTGCCAGCAGTCGATTACAGGGGGCGCGAGGCGAGCAGTACTTC,CASSRLQGARGEQYF
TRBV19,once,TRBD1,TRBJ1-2,TGTGCCAGTAGCCGGGACAGAGCTAACTATGGCTACACCTTC,CASSRDRANYGYTF
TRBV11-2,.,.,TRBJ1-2,TGTGCCAGCAGCGAAGCCCGGAACTATGGCTACACCTTC,CASSEARNYGYTF
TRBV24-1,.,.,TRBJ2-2,TGTGCCACCAGTGATTCTGTTGTGAACACCGGGGAGCTGTTTTTT,CATSDSVVNTGELFF
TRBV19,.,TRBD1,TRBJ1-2,TGTGCCAGTATCCCGGGACAGTTGCATGGCTATGGCTACACCTTC,CASIPGQLHGYGYTF
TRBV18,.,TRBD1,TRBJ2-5,TGTGCCAGCTCACCAGGAGGGACAGGGAACCAAGAGACCCAGTACTTC,CASSPGGTGNQETQYF
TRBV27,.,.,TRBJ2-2,TGTGCCAGCAGTTTGGGGCAGGCGAACACCGGGGAGCTGTTTTTT,CASSLGQANTGELFF
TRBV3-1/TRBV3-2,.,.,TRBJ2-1,TGTGCCAGCAGCCACCGGGAAGGGGGCAATGAGCAGTTCTTC,CASSHREGGNEQFF